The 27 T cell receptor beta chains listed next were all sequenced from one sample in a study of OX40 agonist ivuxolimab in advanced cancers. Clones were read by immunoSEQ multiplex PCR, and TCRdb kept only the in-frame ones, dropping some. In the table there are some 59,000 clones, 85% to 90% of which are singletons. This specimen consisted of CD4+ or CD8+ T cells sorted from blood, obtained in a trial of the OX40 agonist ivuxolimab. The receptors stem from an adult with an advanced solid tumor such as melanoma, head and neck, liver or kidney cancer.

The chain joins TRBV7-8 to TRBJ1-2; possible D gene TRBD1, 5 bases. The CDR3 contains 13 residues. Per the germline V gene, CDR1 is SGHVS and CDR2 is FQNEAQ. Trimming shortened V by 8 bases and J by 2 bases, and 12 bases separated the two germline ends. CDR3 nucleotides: TGTGCCAGCTCCATCAACAGGAACTATGGCTACACCTTC. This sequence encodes CASSINRNYGYTF.

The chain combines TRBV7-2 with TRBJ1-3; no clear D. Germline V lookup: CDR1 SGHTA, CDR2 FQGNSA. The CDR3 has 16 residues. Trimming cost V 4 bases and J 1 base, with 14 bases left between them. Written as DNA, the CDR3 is TGTGCCAGCAGCTCGAGGACCGCTCGTTCTGGAAACACCATATATTTT. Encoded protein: CASSSRTARSGNTIYF.

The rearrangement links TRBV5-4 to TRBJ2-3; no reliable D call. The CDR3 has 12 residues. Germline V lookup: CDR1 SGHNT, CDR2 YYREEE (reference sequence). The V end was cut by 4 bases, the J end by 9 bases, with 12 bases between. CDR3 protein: CASSPGLGTQYF. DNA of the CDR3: TGTGCCAGCAGCCCCGGCCTAGGCACGCAGTATTTT.

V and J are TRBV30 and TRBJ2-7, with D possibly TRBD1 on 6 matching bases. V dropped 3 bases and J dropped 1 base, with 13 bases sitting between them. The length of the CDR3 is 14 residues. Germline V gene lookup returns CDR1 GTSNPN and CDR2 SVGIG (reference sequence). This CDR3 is CAWSSGDLSYEQYF. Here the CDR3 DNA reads TGTGCCTGGAGCTCAGGGGATTTATCCTACGAGCAGTACTTC.

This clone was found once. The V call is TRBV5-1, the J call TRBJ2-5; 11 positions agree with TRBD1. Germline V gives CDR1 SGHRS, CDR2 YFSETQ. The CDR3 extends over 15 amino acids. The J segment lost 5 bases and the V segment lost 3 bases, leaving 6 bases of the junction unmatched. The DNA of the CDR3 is TGCGCCAGCAGCTCCCGGACAGGGGGCGGTGAGACCCAGTACTTC. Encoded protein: CASSSRTGGGETQYF.

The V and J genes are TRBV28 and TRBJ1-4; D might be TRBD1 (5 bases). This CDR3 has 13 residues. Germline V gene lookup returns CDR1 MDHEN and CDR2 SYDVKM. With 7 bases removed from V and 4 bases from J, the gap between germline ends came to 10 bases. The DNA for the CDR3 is TGTGCCAGCACAGGGCAGGTTAATGAAAAACTGTTTTTT. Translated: CASTGQVNEKLFF.

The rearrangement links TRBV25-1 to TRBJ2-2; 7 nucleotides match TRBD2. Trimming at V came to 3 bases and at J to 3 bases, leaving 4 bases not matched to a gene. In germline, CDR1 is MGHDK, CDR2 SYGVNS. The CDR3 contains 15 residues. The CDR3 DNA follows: TGTGCCAGCAGTGAGGTACGGGGGGACACCGGGGAGCTGTTTTTT. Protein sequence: CASSEVRGDTGELFF.

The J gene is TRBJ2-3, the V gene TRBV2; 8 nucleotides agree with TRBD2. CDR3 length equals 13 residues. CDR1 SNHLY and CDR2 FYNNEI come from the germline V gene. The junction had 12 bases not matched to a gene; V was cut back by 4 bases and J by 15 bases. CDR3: CASSVKLAGPKYF. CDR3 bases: TGTGCCAGCAGTGTCAAGCTAGCGGGCCCAAAATATTTT.

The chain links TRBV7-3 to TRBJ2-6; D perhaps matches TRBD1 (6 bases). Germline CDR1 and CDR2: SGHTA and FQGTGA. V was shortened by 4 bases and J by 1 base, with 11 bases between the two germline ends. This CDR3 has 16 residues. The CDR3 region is CASSSTQGSGANVLTF. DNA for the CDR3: TGTGCCAGCAGCTCCACCCAGGGGTCTGGGGCCAACGTCCTGACTTTC.

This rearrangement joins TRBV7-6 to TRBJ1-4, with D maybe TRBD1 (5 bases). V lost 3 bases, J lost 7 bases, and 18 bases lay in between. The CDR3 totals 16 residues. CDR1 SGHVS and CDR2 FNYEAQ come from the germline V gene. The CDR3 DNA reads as TGTGCCAGCAGCTTGACTCGAGGGGCAGTAGTTGAAAAACTGTTTTTT. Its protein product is CASSLTRGAVVEKLFF.

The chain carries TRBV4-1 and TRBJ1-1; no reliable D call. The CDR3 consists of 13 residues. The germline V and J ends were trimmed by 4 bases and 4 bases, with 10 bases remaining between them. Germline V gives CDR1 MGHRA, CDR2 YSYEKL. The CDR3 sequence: CASSRLAGTEAFF. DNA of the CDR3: TGCGCCAGCAGCCGCTTGGCTGGCACTGAAGCTTTCTTT.

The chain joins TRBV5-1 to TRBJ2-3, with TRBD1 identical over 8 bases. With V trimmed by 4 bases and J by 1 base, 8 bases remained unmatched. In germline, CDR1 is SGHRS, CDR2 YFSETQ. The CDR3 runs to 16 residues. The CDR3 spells CASSRTGTGGTDTQYF. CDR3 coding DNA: TGCGCCAGCAGCCGAACCGGGACAGGAGGCACAGATACGCAGTATTTT.

The CDR3 nucleotides read TGTGCCAGCAGCACAGGGGCAGGGGATGGCTACACCTTC. It translates to CASSTGAGDGYTF. V usage is TRBV7-2 and J usage is TRBJ1-2, with TRBD1 matching over 7 bases. V trimming: 5 bases; J trimming: 6 bases; junction bases outside the gene matches: 6. CDR3 length: 13 amino acids. CDR1 and CDR2 (germline): SGHTA, FQGNSA. The variable domain in full, completed from reference TRBV7-2 and TRBJ1-2, reads GAGVSQSPSNKVTEKGKDVELRCDPISGHTALYWYRQSLGQGLEFLIYFQGNSAPDKSGLPSDRFSAERTGGSVSTLTIQRTQQEDSAVYLCASSTGAGDGYTFGSGTRLTVV.

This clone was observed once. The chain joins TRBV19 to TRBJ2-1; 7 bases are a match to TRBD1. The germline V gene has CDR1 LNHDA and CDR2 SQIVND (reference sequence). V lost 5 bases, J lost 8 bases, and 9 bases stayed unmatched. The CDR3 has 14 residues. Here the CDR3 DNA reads TGTGCCAGTAGTCCCTGGACAGGTTGGGATGAGCAGTTCTTC. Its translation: CASSPWTGWDEQFF. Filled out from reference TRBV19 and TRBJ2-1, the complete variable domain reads DGGITQSPKYLFRKEGQNVTLSCEQNLNHDAMYWYRQDPGQGLRLIYYSQIVNDFQKGDIAEGYSVSREKKESFPLTVTSAQKNPTAFYLCASSPWTGWDEQFFGPGTRLTVL.

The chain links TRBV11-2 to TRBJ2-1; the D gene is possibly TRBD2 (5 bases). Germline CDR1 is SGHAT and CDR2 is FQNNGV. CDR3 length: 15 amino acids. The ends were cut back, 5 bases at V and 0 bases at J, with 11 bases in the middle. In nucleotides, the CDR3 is TGTGCCAGCAGCCCCCGCGGGCGCTCCTACAATGAGCAGTTCTTC. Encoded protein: CASSPRGRSYNEQFF.

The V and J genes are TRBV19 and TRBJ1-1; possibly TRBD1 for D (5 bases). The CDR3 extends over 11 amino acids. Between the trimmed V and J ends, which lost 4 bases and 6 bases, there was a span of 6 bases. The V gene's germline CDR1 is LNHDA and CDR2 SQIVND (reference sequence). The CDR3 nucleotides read TGTGCCAGTAGTAAGGGGCCTGAAGCTTTCTTT. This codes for CASSKGPEAFF.

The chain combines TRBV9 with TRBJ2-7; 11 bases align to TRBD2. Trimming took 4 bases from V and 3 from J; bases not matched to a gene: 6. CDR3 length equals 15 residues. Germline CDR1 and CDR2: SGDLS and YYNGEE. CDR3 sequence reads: CASSPDGLAGYEQYF. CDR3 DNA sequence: TGTGCCAGCAGCCCTGATGGACTAGCGGGCTACGAGCAGTACTTC.

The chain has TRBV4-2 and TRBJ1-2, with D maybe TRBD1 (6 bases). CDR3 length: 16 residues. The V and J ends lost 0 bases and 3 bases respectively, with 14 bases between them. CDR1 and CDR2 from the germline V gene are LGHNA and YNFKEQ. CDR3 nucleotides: TGTGCCAGCAGCCAAGATCTCCGGGGGGCTTACTATGGCTACACCTTC. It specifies CASSQDLRGAYYGYTF.

The CDR3 DNA reads as TGTGCCAGCATCTCGTGGAACACCGGGGAGCTGTTTTTT. Translated: CASISWNTGELFF. V usage is TRBV28 and J usage is TRBJ2-2; D call uncertain. The germline V and J ends were trimmed by 7 bases and 1 base, with 7 bases remaining between them. The CDR3 is 13 residues long. Germline CDR1 and CDR2: MDHEN and SYDVKM.

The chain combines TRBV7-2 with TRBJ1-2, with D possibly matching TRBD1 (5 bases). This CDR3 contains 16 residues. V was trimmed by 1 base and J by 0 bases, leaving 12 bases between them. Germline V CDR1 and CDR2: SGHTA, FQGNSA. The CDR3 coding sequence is TGTGCCAGCAGCTTAGTAACAGGACGAGCTAACTATGGCTACACCTTC. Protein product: CASSLVTGRANYGYTF.

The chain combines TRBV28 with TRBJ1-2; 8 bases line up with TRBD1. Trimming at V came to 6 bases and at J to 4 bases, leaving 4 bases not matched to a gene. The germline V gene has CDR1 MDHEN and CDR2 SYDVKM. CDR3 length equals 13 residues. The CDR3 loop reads CASSLDRVYGYTF. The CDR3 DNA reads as TGTGCCAGCAGCCTGGACAGGGTCTATGGCTACACCTTC.

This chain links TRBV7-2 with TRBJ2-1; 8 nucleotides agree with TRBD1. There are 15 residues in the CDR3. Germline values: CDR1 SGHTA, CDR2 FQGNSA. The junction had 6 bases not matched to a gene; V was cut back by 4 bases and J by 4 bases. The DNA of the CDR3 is TGTGCCAGCAGCTCGGACAGGGCGGGATACAATGAGCAGTTCTTC. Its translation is CASSSDRAGYNEQFF.

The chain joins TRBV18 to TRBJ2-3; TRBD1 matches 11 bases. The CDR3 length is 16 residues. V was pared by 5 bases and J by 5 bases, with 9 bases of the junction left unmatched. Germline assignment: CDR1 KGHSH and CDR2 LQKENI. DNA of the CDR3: TGTGCCAGCTCATCCGGACAGGGGGCGCGAGGAGATACGCAGTATTTT. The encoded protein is CASSSGQGARGDTQYF.

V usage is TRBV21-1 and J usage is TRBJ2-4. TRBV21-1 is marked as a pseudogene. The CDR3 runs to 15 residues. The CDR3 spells CASRGRGLRKNIQYF. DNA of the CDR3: TGTGCCAGCAGGGGGCGCGGGCTTCGTAAAAACATTCAGTACTTC.

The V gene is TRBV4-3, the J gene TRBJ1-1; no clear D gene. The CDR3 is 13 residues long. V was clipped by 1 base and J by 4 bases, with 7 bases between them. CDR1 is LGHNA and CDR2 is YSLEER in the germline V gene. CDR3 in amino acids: CASSQGQSTEAFF. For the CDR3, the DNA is TGCGCCAGCAGCCAAGGACAAAGCACTGAAGCTTTCTTT.

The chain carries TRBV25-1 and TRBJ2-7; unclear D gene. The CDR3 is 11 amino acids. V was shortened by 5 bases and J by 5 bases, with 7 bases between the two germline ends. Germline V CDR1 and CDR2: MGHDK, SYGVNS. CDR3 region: CASSSAHEQYF. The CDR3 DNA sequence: TGTGCCAGCAGTAGCGCTCACGAGCAGTACTTC.

CDR3 in DNA: TGTGCCAGCAGCCGTACCGGGACAGTCAATGAAAAACTGTTTTTT. This translates into CASSRTGTVNEKLFF. The rearrangement uses TRBV4-2 and TRBJ1-4, with TRBD1 identical over 7 bases. Per germline, CDR1 LGHNA and CDR2 YNFKEQ. Germline trimming cut 4 bases from V and 5 bases from J; bases unmatched to any gene: 7. There are 15 residues in the CDR3.